This TCR beta chain was sequenced during a study of OX40 agonist ivuxolimab in advanced cancers. The protocol was immunoSEQ multiplex PCR, while the TCRdb copy is restricted to in-frame clones and leaves out a portion. Of some 66,000 clones in the sample, 75% to 90% were seen once. Trimming shortened V by 0 bases and J by 7 bases, and 13 bases separated the two germline ends. The CDR3 extends over 14 amino acids. Germline CDR1 and CDR2: SGHRS and YFSETQ. The material was CD4+ or CD8+ T cells sorted from blood, obtained in a trial of the OX40 agonist ivuxolimab. The rearrangement uses TRBV5-1 and TRBJ1-1, with D possibly TRBD1 on 6 matching bases. The sequence was obtained from an adult with an advanced solid tumor such as melanoma, head and neck, liver or kidney cancer. The CDR3 spells CASSLESGRGEAFF. CDR3 in DNA: TGCGCCAGCAGCTTGGAATCGGGCAGGGGTGAAGCTTTCTTT.